The text below deals with one TCR beta chain. Its binding antigen is unknown. It has no much larger one-base neighbor in the sample; base qualities were not kept. The library was produced with the immunoSEQ multiplex PCR assay. The multiplex PCR relied on a mix of 60 forward primers for TCR Vbeta segments and 13 reverse primers for TCR Jbeta segments. Amplification of the CDR3 region of rearranged TCR beta genes was performed with a multiplex PCR assay on genomic DNA. The Illumina HiSeq System was used to sequence the amplified TCR beta libraries as 87-base-pair reads. As for the authors' bioinformatics: A later analysis counted 65 million to 90 million unique TCR beta chains across the roughly 700 repertoires, and around 12 million of these chains were shared by at least two donors. Raw reads were error-corrected and collapsed into unique sequences with a nearest-neighbor algorithm that merged closely related sequences to remove PCR and sequencing errors. CDR3 sequences were aligned to IMGT reference sequences to assign V, D and J gene segments. For a sequence to be retained, a match of at least six nucleotides was required to both a V gene segment and a J gene segment. A rearrangement counted as productive if the CDR3 had no stop codons and remained in frame with V and J, and every other rearrangement counted as non-productive. Following IMGT convention, CDR3 was defined as the stretch from the second conserved V-encoded cysteine up to the conserved J-encoded phenylalanine. The earlier analysis of about 620 of the donors excluded sequences that lacked an unambiguous match to a single V gene segment. An earlier analysis of almost 600 of the donors classified V segments as functional when productive rearrangements were above 56.7% and as segregating when the standard deviation between donors was above 5%. A statistical classification framework was built for diagnosing cytomegalovirus status from the catalog of TCR beta chain sequences. In a later analysis, TCR nucleotide sequences were compared against IMGT/GENE-DB human TR gene sequences so that V and J genes could be assigned. The TCRdist pipeline was used in a later analysis to assign CDR3 sequences and most-parsimonious VDJ recombination scenarios. In a later analysis, each TCR beta chain was defined by its CDR3 amino acid sequence together with its V-gene family, and reads lacking a unique V-gene family were excluded. To address suspected cross-contamination and a sequencing artifact, a later analysis removed roughly 640 highly shared, low-generation-probability nucleotide sequences. In a later analysis, a clonal expansion index was calculated for each public chain from normalized within-repertoire ranks of inferred template counts. A later analysis computed generation probabilities with a VDJ recombination model fitted to out-of-frame rearrangements, and checked the results against IGoR. In a later analysis, TCR-TCR, TCR-HLA and TCR-CMV co-occurrence was scored with hypergeometric tests, and a repertoire-size bias correction was applied to TCR pairs. To estimate false discovery rates, a later analysis permuted the HLA or CMV assignments 20 times. In a later analysis, co-occurring TCRs were grouped using DBSCAN, and TCRdist sequence similarity was added for clustering within HLA-allele-positive subsets. For co-occurrence clustering, repertoires with fewer than 30,000 or more than 120,000 public chains were excluded, along with roughly 5 repertoires with anomalous nucleotide sharing. The table was pulled from immuneACCESS by TCRdb, which kept in-frame rearrangements only. Such tables lose some clones; where checked, under half of the loss comes from unresolved V genes, and the rest has no known cause. V, J and clone size derive from that table, while D and trimming were established from the DNA sequence. This sample is represented by approximately 93,000 clones; about two thirds of them were singletons. Of the sample, about 6.3% falls within the top ten clones.

V is reduced by 0 bases and J by 4 bases, leaving a spacing of 12 bases between them. The germline V gene (reference sequence) supplies CDR1 MNHEY and CDR2 SMNVEV. The CDR3 runs 15 residues from the cysteine to the phenylalanine. Just the 45-base CDR3 DNA is kept, in frame starting at base 1. This record belongs to a study of cytomegalovirus exposure and HLA in healthy donors (dated by TCRdb to about 2017). Background for the entire study: An earlier analysis of several hundred of the donors reported approximately 300 Gb of sequence data and about 100 million unique TCR beta sequences from about 179 million T cells. Around 300 gigabases of sequencing data and 70 million to 85 million unique TCR sequences were included in an early release covering roughly 700 HLA-typed donors. An earlier analysis of nearly 600 of the donors applied high-throughput TCR beta sequencing to assess whether each TCR beta V gene segment acted as functional or pseudogenic. Across approximately 400 genotyped donors of the cohort, an average of about 220,000 unique TCR beta nucleotide sequences per donor were sequenced, and around 19% of those sequences were non-productive. Typing coverage varied by locus: roughly 629-640 donors for A, B, C, DRB1 and DQB1; more than 500 for DQA1; more than 600 for DPA1; 400 to 480 for DPB1. The study aimed to test whether signatures of past pathogen exposure could be identified by cataloging public T cell receptors. The genetic ancestry cluster associated with self-reported Caucasian donors included about 81% of the 398 genotyped donors. In addition to the first cohort of hundreds of subjects, a separate validation cohort of approximately 110 different subjects was used. Because of strong linkage in the cohort, four or five DR-DQ haplotypes were treated as single units for association and clustering. All discovery cohort repertoires had been generated using a single sequencing platform. The study combined high-throughput TCR immunosequencing, statistical association of individual TCRs with disease status, and machine learning to predict cytomegalovirus infection status. Rather than drawing on any new phenotypic data, the later analysis identified candidate immune exposures from TCR beta sequences and the way those sequences occurred across donors. The study profiled the T cell repertoires of about 640 subjects by immunosequencing and related them to cytomegalovirus serostatus. In a later genetic analysis, genome-wide SNP genotypes for about three fifths of the roughly 670 donors were used, and that subset was treated as a discovery cohort. Alongside the repertoire data, information on donor age, sex, ethnicity and CMV serostatus was compiled. HLA typing covered class I and class II loci at four-digit resolution. In a later analysis, previously published TCR beta repertoires from more than 500 donors were re-analyzed and high-resolution HLA genotyping was added so that TCR occurrence patterns could be studied. Points the paper makes about the study in general: Linkage disequilibrium might explain the correlated functional status among segregating V segments, but an unknown experimental factor could not be excluded. Assigning TCR associations to individual alleles was difficult when HLA alleles, especially DR and DQ, strongly co-occurred. Compared with the approximately 670-donor mean, donors in an Asian-associated ancestry cluster had fewer N-insertions in productive TCRs, according to a later genetic analysis. For the cohort, immune exposure information was limited to CMV serostatus. A few of the identified cytomegalovirus-associated TCR beta chains were confirmed in vitro to be specific for cytomegalovirus antigens. Because counts were too low, under 20 rarely observed V segments, including chromosome 9 orphons, were left out of the earlier analysis of about 620 of the donors. Presence/absence analyses assumed roughly uniform sequencing depth across donors, an assumption that may not hold. In a later analysis, most CMV-associated TCR beta chains were found to appear HLA-restricted, with HLA associations seemingly driven largely by CMV exposure. A further reported finding was that TCR beta sequences accurately predicted the HLA-A and HLA-B alleles for most subjects in the first cohort. In the study, some 160 TCR beta chains were listed as associated with cytomegalovirus. Because HLA typing was unavailable for some donors at each locus, only the typed subset was used in association tests. The sequencing pipeline was judged likely to have produced a cluster of highly shared sequence variants as a technical artifact. The classifier was reported to diagnose cytomegalovirus status with high specificity and sensitivity in both the original and validation cohorts. The cohort was sequenced for TCR beta chains only, and without alpha or paired-chain data the features that could be detected were limited. Across donors, most TCR sequences were observed very rarely, whereas some public TCRs were present in many individuals. A later analysis found that TCR association rates varied across HLA loci, with DRB1 alleles showing the most associated TCRs and HLA-C alleles the fewest. It was suggested by the authors that the approach could potentially be generalized to other disease states and immunological phenotypes. In a later genetic analysis, a missense DCLRE1C variant was associated with V-gene and J-gene trimming of TCR beta chains, and the association was replicated in an independent cohort. In a later analysis, several top co-occurrence clusters were reported to appear linked to parvovirus B19, influenza, CMV and Epstein-Barr virus. The 87-base-pair reads could not distinguish some IMGT-functional V segments, including TRBV6-2 and TRBV6-3, so those segments were excluded. Broadly in line with IMGT annotations, most TCR beta V segments showed up in productive rearrangements about 87% or about 30% of the time in an earlier analysis of a few hundred of the donors. Compared with equally common non-associated chains, HLA-associated TCR beta chains in a later analysis were more clonally expanded and had lower generation probabilities. In a later analysis, around 17,000 TCR beta sequences were associated with specific HLA alleles at a false discovery rate of 0.05.

The cohort comprised 670 or so healthy bone marrow donors. At the time of sampling, all cohort members were nominally healthy, though unrecorded immune exposures were likely present. The donor tested CMV seropositive and was one of the 289 seropositive cohort members. Every donor gave a peripheral blood sample, and the peripheral blood mononuclear cells from that sample were used for TCR beta sequencing. The Qiagen DNeasy Blood Extraction Kit was used to extract genomic DNA from the blood cell samples. Sequenced: PBMCs. This clonotype was obtained from a boy aged 5-17 years in good health and CMV-seropositive. This chain joins TRBV27 to TRBJ2-5; the D segment could be TRBD1, given 6 matching bases. The encoded CDR3 is CASSLSNRVGETQYF. The base sequence is TGTGCCAGCAGTTTATCTAACAGGGTCGGAGAGACCCAGTACTTC.